This TCR beta chain was profiled in a study of early T cells in non-severe SARS-CoV-2 infection. On the study more broadly: Sequenced bulk RNA came from whole blood that was unsorted, and chains were unpaired.

Trimming took off 4 bases at V and 1 base at J, with 10 bases between the two ends. From germline, CDR1 is SGHTA and CDR2 FQGTGA. The CDR3 consists of 14 residues. This clonotype came up many times. Unique molecular identifiers were affixed to single, distinct cDNA molecules. TCRdb processed the 5' RACE reads anew with MiXCR; each CDR3 protein has one entry. The table has about 35,000 distinct CDR3 sequences, around 4.1% seen once. The V call is TRBV7-3, the J call TRBJ2-5, with D possibly TRBD2 on 5 matching bases. The receptor's source is an adult who was a healthcare worker with PCR-confirmed SARS-CoV-2 infection or an uninfected control (not recorded which). Sample: whole blood. The CDR3 region has the DNA TGTGCCAGCAGCTCCCACAGCGGCCAAGAGACCCAGTACTTC. It encodes CASSSHSGQETQYF.